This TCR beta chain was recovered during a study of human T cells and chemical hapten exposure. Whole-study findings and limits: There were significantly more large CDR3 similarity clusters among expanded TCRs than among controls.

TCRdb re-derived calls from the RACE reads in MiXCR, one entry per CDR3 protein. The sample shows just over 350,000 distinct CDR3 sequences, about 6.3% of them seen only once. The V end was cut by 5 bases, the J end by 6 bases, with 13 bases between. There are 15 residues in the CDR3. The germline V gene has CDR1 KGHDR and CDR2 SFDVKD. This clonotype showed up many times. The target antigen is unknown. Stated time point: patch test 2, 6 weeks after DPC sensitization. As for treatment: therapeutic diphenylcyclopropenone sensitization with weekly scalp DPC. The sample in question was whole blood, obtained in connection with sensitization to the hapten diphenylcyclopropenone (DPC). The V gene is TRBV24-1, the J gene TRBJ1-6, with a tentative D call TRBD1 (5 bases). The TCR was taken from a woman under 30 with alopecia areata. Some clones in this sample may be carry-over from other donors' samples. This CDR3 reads CATSVVDRVNSPLHF. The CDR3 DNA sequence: TGTGCCACCAGTGTGGTTGACAGAGTTAATTCACCCCTCCACTTT.